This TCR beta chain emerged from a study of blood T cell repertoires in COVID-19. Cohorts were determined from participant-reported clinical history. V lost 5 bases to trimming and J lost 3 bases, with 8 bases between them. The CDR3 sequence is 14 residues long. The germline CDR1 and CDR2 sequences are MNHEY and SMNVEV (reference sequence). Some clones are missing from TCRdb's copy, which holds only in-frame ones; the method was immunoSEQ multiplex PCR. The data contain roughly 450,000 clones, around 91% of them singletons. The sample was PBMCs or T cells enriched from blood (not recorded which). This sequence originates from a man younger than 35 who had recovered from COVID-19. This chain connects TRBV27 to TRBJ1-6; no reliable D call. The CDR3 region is CASSTYSYNSPLHF. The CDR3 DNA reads TGTGCCAGCAGTACATACAGCTATAATTCACCCCTCCACTTT.